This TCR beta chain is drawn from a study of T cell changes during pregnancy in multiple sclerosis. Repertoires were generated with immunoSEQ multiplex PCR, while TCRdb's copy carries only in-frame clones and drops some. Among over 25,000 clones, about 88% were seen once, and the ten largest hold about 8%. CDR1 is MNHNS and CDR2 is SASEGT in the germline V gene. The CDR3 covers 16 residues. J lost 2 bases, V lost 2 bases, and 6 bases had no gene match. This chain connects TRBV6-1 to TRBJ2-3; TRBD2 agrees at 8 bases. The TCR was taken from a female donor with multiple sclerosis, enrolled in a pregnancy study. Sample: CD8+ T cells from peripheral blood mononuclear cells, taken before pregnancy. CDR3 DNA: TGTGCCAGCAGTGAAAGAACCGGGGGGGCCACAGATACGCAGTATTTT. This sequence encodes CASSERTGGATDTQYF.